These 28 T cell receptor beta chains were sequenced from one sample in a study of T cells expressing NK-cell markers. TCRdb re-called the 5' RACE reads and catalogs CDR3 proteins one per entry, DNA excluded. This table holds around 280,000 distinct CDR3 sequences. Input material: blood T cells: a sorted CD56 or NKG2C T cell subset, CD4+ or CD8+ T cells, or bulk PBMC T cells (not recorded which). The origin of the receptors is a young man in good health.

The chain employs TRBV6-1 and TRBJ1-2; TCRdb outputs TRBD1, but without DNA this stays unchecked. The CDR3 has 13 residues. CDR1 and CDR2 (germline): MNHNS, SASEGT. The CDR3 protein is CASSSLGVYGYTF.

The rearrangement links TRBV12-3 or TRBV12-4 to TRBJ1-6; TCRdb selects TRBD1, and the lack of DNA leaves this call unchecked. This CDR3 has 15 amino acids. CDR3 region: CASSRTDREGSPLHF.

V gene TRBV7-2 combines with J gene TRBJ2-7; TCRdb names TRBD1, which stays unverified in the absence of DNA. Germline V gene sequence: CDR1 SGHTA, CDR2 FQGNSA. The CDR3 runs to 14 residues. Here the CDR3 reads CASSIRQGSYEQYF.

This sequence joins TRBV3-1 and TRBJ2-1. CDR1 is LGHDT, CDR2 YNNKEL, per germline (reference sequence). There are 16 residues in the CDR3. This chain's CDR3 is CASSQELAGLYNEQFF.

The J gene is TRBJ2-1, the V gene TRBV18; TCRdb outputs TRBD2, but without DNA this stays unchecked. Germline assignment: CDR1 KGHSH and CDR2 LQKENI. This CDR3 has 14 amino acids. CDR3 residues: CASSPSAGNNEQFF.

The genes are TRBV20-1 and TRBJ1-4; the TCRdb D gene call, TRBD1, has no DNA to confirm it. Germline V gene data show CDR1 as DFQATT and CDR2 as SNEGSKA (reference sequence). This CDR3 region has 11 residues. The CDR3 spells CSGTVNEKLFF.

This chain links TRBV29-1 with TRBJ2-1; TCRdb names TRBD2, which stays unverified in the absence of DNA. Germline V gene data show CDR1 as SQVTM and CDR2 as ANQGSEA. The CDR3 is 16 residues long. CDR3 residues: CSVLDPGTSPNNEQFF.

The J gene is TRBJ2-1, the V gene TRBV5-5; the D call of TRBD2 rests on TCRdb alone, since no DNA is present to check it. The CDR3 loop spans 15 amino acids. Germline CDR1 reads SGHKS; CDR2 reads YYEKEE (reference sequence). CDR3 residues: CASSLYGLAANEQFF.

This chain links TRBV5-1 with TRBJ2-2; TCRdb's D call of TRBD2 is untestable without DNA. From germline, CDR1 is SGHRS and CDR2 YFSETQ. The CDR3 extends over 13 amino acids. CDR3: CASSLEGPGELFF.

V usage is TRBV6-5 and J usage is TRBJ2-7; TCRdb lists TRBD1, though no DNA is available to test this call. Per germline, CDR1 MNHEY and CDR2 SVGAGI. The CDR3 length is 14 residues. CDR3: CASSYSRDRPEQYF.

This chain uses TRBV10-3 with TRBJ2-3; TCRdb's assignment of TRBD1 cannot be checked, as there is no DNA. Germline CDR1 and CDR2: ENHRY and SYGVKD. This CDR3 has 14 amino acids. CDR3 in amino acids: CAIGGTDFTDTQYF.

The V gene is TRBV25-1, the J gene TRBJ2-5; the D call from TCRdb, TRBD2, cannot be confirmed without DNA. The CDR3 is 15 amino acids. Germline CDR1 MGHDK, CDR2 SYGVNS. This CDR3 reads CASSEEGGTPETQYF.

This chain joins TRBV20-1 and TRBJ2-1; TCRdb's D call, TRBD2, is unchecked because there is no DNA. The CDR3 is 14 residues long. Germline CDR1 is DFQATT and CDR2 is SNEGSKA (reference sequence). CDR3 region: CSAREGLASNEQFF.

This chain joins TRBV29-1 and TRBJ2-1; the TCRdb D gene call, TRBD2, has no DNA to confirm it. Looked up from germline, CDR1 is SQVTM and CDR2 is ANQGSEA. The CDR3 has 15 amino acids. CDR3 protein: CSAMKGLAGVNEQFF.

The chain links TRBV5-5 to TRBJ2-5. Germline-derived CDR1 and CDR2 are SGHKS and YYEKEE (reference sequence). The CDR3 runs to 15 residues. The CDR3 reads CASRWSFLPGETQYF.

The chain joins TRBV12-3 or TRBV12-4 to TRBJ1-2; lacking DNA, the TRBD1 call made by TCRdb goes unchecked. This CDR3 comprises 15 residues. The CDR3 is CASSPGTGDSYGYTF.

The chain is built from TRBV12-3 or TRBV12-4 and TRBJ1-1; as DNA is missing, the TRBD1 call by TCRdb cannot be tested. This CDR3 comprises 13 residues. The CDR3: CASSFMWDREAFF.

V usage is TRBV5-4 and J usage is TRBJ2-7; the TCRdb call, TRBD1, lacks DNA for checking. This CDR3 region has 15 residues. The germline gives CDR1 SGHNT, CDR2 YYREEE (reference sequence). This chain's CDR3 is CASSNRPGTSYEQYF.

CDR3: CASSPPDRVEQFF. This chain uses TRBV18 with TRBJ2-1. The V gene's germline CDR1 is KGHSH and CDR2 LQKENI. The CDR3 runs to 13 residues.

V gene TRBV7-9 combines with J gene TRBJ1-1; TCRdb's D gene call, TRBD1, goes unchecked for lack of DNA. The length of the CDR3 is 15 residues. Per germline, CDR1 SEHNR and CDR2 FQNEAQ (reference sequence). CDR3 in amino acids: CASSLLQRGGTEAFF.

V gene TRBV5-6 combines with J gene TRBJ1-2; checking the TCRdb D call of TRBD1 is not possible without DNA. Germline values: CDR1 SGHDT, CDR2 YYEEEE. The CDR3 has 14 residues. The chain's CDR3 is CASSGGDIFYGYTF. Based on the CDR3 plus reference TRBV5-6 and TRBJ1-2, the full variable domain is DAGVTQSPTHLIKTRGQQVTLRCSPKSGHDTVSWYQQALGQGPQFIFQYYEEEERQRGNFPDRFSGHQFPNYSSELNVNALLLGDSALYLCASSGGDIFYGYTFGSGTRLTVV.

The chain employs TRBV5-1 and TRBJ2-3. CDR3 length: 14 residues. Germline V gene data show CDR1 as SGHRS and CDR2 as YFSETQ. The CDR3 region is CASSADIGTDTQYF.

The chain couples TRBV2 to TRBJ2-5. Germline V CDR1 and CDR2: SNHLY, FYNNEI. The CDR3 is 14 amino acids. CDR3 amino acids: CASSEARAGETQYF.

V usage is TRBV20-1 and J usage is TRBJ2-3; the D call of TRBD2 rests on TCRdb alone, since no DNA is present to check it. This CDR3 spans 17 amino acids. Germline V gene lookup returns CDR1 DFQATT and CDR2 SNEGSKA (reference sequence). The CDR3 spells CSASNLLAGDLDLTQYF.

The chain couples TRBV6-4 to TRBJ2-3; TCRdb's D call of TRBD2 is untestable without DNA. The CDR3 runs 14 residues. CDR1 is MRHNA and CDR2 is SNTAGT in the germline V gene. CDR3 amino acids: CASSLAGESDTQYF.

The chain carries TRBV29-1 and TRBJ1-2; the D gene TCRdb calls, TRBD1, cannot be checked with no DNA. The CDR3 has 14 amino acids. The germline gives CDR1 SQVTM, CDR2 ANQGSEA. The CDR3 sequence: CSVPQNRGGYGYTF.

The chain has TRBV15 and TRBJ1-1; the TCRdb D gene call, TRBD1, has no DNA to confirm it. The length of the CDR3 is 11 residues. The germline V gene encodes CDR1 LNHNV and CDR2 YYDKDF (reference sequence). The CDR3 sequence: CATSRDRVAFF.

The chain has TRBV7-2 and TRBJ2-7. The CDR3 is 15 amino acids. Per germline, CDR1 SGHTA and CDR2 FQGNSA. This chain's CDR3 is CASSLAAGARHEQYF.